This T cell receptor (beta chain) was found in a study of blood T cell repertoires in COVID-19. Assay: immunoSEQ multiplex PCR; the TCRdb copy retains only in-frame clones and omits some. The profile shows some 48,000 clones, 90% of them singletons. Trimming removed 1 base from V and 14 bases from J, with 14 bases in between. Germline CDR1 is LGHNA and CDR2 is YSLEER. The CDR3 is made up of 13 amino acids. Only one count was recorded for this clone. The chain links TRBV4-3 to TRBJ2-2, with no clear D. Input material: peripheral blood. The source is a man between 65 and 80 years old with active COVID-19. The CDR3 DNA is TGCGCCAGCAGCCAAGCCGTGCGCGGCCACCTGTTTTTT. Amino acids: CASSQAVRGHLFF.